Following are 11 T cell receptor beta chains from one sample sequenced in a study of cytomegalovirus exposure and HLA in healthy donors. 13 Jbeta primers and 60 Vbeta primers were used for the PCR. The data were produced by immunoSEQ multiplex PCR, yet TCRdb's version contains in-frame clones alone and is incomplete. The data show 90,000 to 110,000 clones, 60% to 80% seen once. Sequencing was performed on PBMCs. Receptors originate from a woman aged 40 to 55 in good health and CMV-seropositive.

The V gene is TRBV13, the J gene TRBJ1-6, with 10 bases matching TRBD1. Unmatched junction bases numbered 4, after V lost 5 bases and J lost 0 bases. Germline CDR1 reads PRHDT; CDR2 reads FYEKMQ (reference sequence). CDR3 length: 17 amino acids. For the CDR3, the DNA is TGTGCCAGCAGCATGGGACAGGGGAGCTCCTATAATTCACCCCTCCACTTT. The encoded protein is CASSMGQGSSYNSPLHF.

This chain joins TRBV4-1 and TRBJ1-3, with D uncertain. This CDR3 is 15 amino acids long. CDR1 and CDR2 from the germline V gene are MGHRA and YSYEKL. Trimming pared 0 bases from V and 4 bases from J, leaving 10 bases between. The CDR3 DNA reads TGCGCCAGCAGCCAAGAATTAAACTACGGAAACACCATATATTTT. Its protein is CASSQELNYGNTIYF.

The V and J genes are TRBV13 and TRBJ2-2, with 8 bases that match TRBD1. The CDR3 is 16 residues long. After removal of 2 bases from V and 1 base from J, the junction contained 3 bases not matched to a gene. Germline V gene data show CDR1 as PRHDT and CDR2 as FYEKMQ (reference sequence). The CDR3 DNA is TGTGCCAGCAGCTTATACACAGGGGGGAACACCGGGGAGCTGTTTTTT. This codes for CASSLYTGGNTGELFF. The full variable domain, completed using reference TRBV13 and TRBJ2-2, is AAGVIQSPRHLIKEKRETATLKCYPIPRHDTVYWYQQGPGQDPQFLISFYEKMQSDKGSIPDRFSAQQFSDYHSELNMSSLELGDSALYFCASSLYTGGNTGELFFGEGSRLTVL.

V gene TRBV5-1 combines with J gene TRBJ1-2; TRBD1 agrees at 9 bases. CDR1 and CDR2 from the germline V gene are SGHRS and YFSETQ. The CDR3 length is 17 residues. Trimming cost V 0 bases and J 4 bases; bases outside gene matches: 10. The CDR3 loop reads CASSLEVRDRALYGYTF. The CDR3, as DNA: TGCGCCAGCAGCTTGGAGGTGCGGGACAGGGCCCTCTATGGCTACACCTTC.

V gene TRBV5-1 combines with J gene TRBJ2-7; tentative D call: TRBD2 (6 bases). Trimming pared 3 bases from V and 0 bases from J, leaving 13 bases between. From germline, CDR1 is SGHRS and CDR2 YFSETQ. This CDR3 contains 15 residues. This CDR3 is CASSSVAESSYEQYF. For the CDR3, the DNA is TGCGCCAGCAGCTCGGTAGCGGAGTCCTCCTACGAGCAGTACTTC.

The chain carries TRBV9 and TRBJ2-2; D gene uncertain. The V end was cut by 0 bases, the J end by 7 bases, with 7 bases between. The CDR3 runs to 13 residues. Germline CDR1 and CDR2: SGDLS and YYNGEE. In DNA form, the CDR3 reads TGTGCCAGCAGCGTAGGTGAGGTCGGGGAGCTGTTTTTT. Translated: CASSVGEVGELFF.

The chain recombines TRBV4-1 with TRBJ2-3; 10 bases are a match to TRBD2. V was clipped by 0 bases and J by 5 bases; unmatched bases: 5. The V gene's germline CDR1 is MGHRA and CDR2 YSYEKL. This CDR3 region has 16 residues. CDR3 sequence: CASSQERTSGGDTQYF. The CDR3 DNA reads TGCGCCAGCAGCCAAGAACGGACTAGCGGTGGAGATACGCAGTATTTT.

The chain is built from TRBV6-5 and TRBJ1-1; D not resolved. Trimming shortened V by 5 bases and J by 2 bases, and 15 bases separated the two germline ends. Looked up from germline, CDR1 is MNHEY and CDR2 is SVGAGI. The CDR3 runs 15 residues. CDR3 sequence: CASSKPLGINTEAFF. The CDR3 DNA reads TGTGCCAGCAGTAAACCACTCGGGATTAACACTGAAGCTTTCTTT.

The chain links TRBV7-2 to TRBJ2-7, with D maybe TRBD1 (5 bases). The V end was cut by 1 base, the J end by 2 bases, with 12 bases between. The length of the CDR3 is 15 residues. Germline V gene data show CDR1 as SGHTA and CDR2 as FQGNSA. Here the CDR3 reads CASSLGAGWTYEQYF. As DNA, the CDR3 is TGTGCCAGCAGCTTAGGCGCAGGGTGGACCTACGAGCAGTACTTC. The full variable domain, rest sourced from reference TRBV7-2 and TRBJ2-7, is GAGVSQSPSNKVTEKGKDVELRCDPISGHTALYWYRQSLGQGLEFLIYFQGNSAPDKSGLPSDRFSAERTGGSVSTLTIQRTQQEDSAVYLCASSLGAGWTYEQYFGPGTRLTVT.

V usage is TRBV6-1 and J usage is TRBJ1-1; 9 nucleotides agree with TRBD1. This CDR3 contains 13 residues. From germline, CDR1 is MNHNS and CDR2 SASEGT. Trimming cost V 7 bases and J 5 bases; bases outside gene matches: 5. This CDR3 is CASKTDRGTEAFF. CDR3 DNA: TGTGCCAGCAAAACGGACAGGGGAACTGAAGCTTTCTTT.

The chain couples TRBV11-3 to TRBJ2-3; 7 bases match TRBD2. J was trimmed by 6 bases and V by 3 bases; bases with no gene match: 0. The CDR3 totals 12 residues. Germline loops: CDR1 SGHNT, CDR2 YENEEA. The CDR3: CASSFSGDTQYF. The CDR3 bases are TGTGCCAGCAGCTTTAGCGGGGATACGCAGTATTTT.